The 2 T cell receptor beta chains reported below all come from one sample, sequenced in a study of monozygotic twins with inflammatory bowel disease. For each CDR3 protein, TCRdb gives one entry from its re-call of the 5' RACE reads, without DNA. The listing contains approximately 400,000 distinct CDR3 sequences. Sequenced input: blood. These receptors originate from a human donor with ulcerative colitis or Crohn's disease, or a healthy co-twin of an affected twin (not recorded which).

The CDR3 sequence is CASSFGTGHQPQHF. V gene TRBV5-1 combines with J gene TRBJ1-5; TCRdb calls TRBD1, which cannot be checked without DNA. The germline V gene has CDR1 SGHRS and CDR2 YFSETQ. The CDR3 runs 14 residues.

V gene TRBV7-7 combines with J gene TRBJ2-3; checking the TCRdb D call of TRBD1 is not possible without DNA. The CDR3 is made up of 15 amino acids. Germline CDR1 is SSHAT and CDR2 is FNYEAQ (reference sequence). CDR3 amino acids: CASSSGTGGTDTQYF.